The 25 T cell receptor beta chains below all came from one sample that was sequenced in a study of response to subunit inactivated influenza vaccine. TCRdb re-analysed the RT-PCR reads in MiXCR, keeping a single row per CDR3 protein. The table lists 150,000 to 200,000 distinct CDR3 sequences, roughly 12% of them singletons. A further study also used this sample, focusing on T cells expressing NK-cell markers. That source reports: 5'RACE template switching with UMIs generated TCR beta cDNA.

Sequenced here: CD8+ T cells sorted from PBMCs, sampled about 11 days after vaccination. Source of these receptors: a man aged 50 to 60 who received an inactivated influenza vaccine.

The table lists this clonotype with a few counts. The genes are TRBV7-6 and TRBJ2-3; the match to TRBD1 covers 9 bases. The V segment lost 3 bases and the J segment 0 bases; nucleotides outside the gene matches: 4. The V gene's germline CDR1 is SGHVS and CDR2 FNYEAQ. CDR3 length: 16 amino acids. In DNA form, the CDR3 reads TGTGCCAGCAGCTTTACAGGGGGCGGTAGCACAGATACGCAGTATTTT. Residues: CASSFTGGGSTDTQYF.

The rearrangement joins TRBV5-1 to TRBJ1-6, with D perhaps TRBD1 (6 bases). The CDR3 has 18 amino acids. V shed 2 bases and J shed 2 bases, with 17 bases lying between them. CDR1 is SGHRS and CDR2 is YFSETQ in the germline V gene. The CDR3 DNA is TGCGCCAGCAGCTTAAGAACAGGGAGAGGTCCCTATAATTCACCCCTCCACTTT. Translating gives CASSLRTGRGPYNSPLHF.

The rearrangement uses TRBV27 and TRBJ1-1; no firm D call. CDR1 is MNHEY and CDR2 is SMNVEV in the germline V gene (reference sequence). This CDR3 comprises 16 residues. The germline V and J ends were trimmed by 6 bases and 11 bases, with 28 bases remaining between them. Written as DNA, the CDR3 is TGTGCCAGCAGCCCTCTACCCGGGAGCACCAAACGTTGGGCTTTCTTT. Its protein is CASSPLPGSTKRWAFF.

This clonotype was seen only a few times. The chain carries TRBV7-6 and TRBJ1-6; weak D call: TRBD1 (5 bases). The CDR3 length is 14 residues. V lost 0 bases and J 8 bases, leaving 8 bases between the germline ends. Germline CDR1 reads SGHVS; CDR2 reads FNYEAQ. The DNA for the CDR3 is TGTGCCAGCAGCTTAGCCGGGACCTATTCACCCCTCCACTTT. Residues: CASSLAGTYSPLHF.

The V and J genes are TRBV15 and TRBJ2-2, with a tentative D call TRBD2 (5 bases). V was shortened by 0 bases and J by 6 bases, with 11 bases between the two germline ends. CDR3 length equals 15 residues. Germline CDR1 is LNHNV and CDR2 is YYDKDF (reference sequence). CDR3 bases: TGTGCCACCAGCAGAGATCGGGGAATCGCCGGGGAGCTGTTTTTT. It translates to CATSRDRGIAGELFF.

This clonotype was seen a few times. The V call is TRBV10-3, the J call TRBJ2-5; 7 positions match TRBD2. V lost 0 bases, J lost 5 bases, and 6 bases stayed unmatched. Germline CDR1 is ENHRY and CDR2 is SYGVKD. The CDR3 runs 15 residues. Written as DNA, the CDR3 is TGTGCCATCAGTGAGTCCTTAAGCGGGGCTGAGACCCAGTACTTC. Its translation: CAISESLSGAETQYF.

This chain uses TRBV9 with TRBJ2-7; D is tentatively TRBD1 or TRBD2 (5 bases each). This CDR3 has 15 amino acids. The germline CDR1 and CDR2 sequences are SGDLS and YYNGEE. Trimming removed 1 base from V and 1 base from J, with 12 bases in between. As DNA, the CDR3 is TGTGCCAGCAGCGTATCCGGGGACGGATCCTACGAGCAGTACTTC. Encoded protein: CASSVSGDGSYEQYF.

V and J are TRBV20-1 and TRBJ2-7, with D possibly being TRBD2 (5 bases). The CDR3 loop spans 13 amino acids. Trimming took 0 bases from V and 3 from J, leaving 9 bases between them. Germline CDR1 and CDR2: DFQATT and SNEGSKA (reference sequence). The CDR3 spells CSARDRGRYEQYF. Here the CDR3 DNA reads TGCAGTGCTAGAGATCGGGGTCGCTACGAGCAGTACTTC.

V and J are TRBV12-3 or TRBV12-4 and TRBJ1-3; tentative D call: TRBD1 (5 bases). This CDR3 region has 16 residues. V was shortened by 5 bases and J by 4 bases, with 18 bases between the two germline ends. The CDR3 region is CASSTLEGIGGNTIYF. The CDR3 DNA follows: TGTGCCAGCAGTACGTTGGAGGGGATTGGAGGAAACACCATATATTTT.

The chain combines TRBV27 with TRBJ2-7; D is undetermined. CDR1 is MNHEY and CDR2 is SMNVEV in the germline V gene (reference sequence). The CDR3 length is 14 residues. V lost 5 bases and J lost 0, with 11 bases in between. This CDR3 reads CASSTRRDSYEQYF. The CDR3 region has the DNA TGTGCCAGCAGTACCCGTAGGGACTCCTACGAGCAGTACTTC.

This clonotype was detected a few times. The V and J genes are TRBV4-1 and TRBJ2-7; D tentatively fits TRBD1 or TRBD2 (5 bases each). Germline V gene data show CDR1 as MGHRA and CDR2 as YSYEKL. There are 16 residues in the CDR3. Trimming shortened V by 1 base and J by 3 bases, and 16 bases separated the two germline ends. This CDR3 is CASSQVRAGPYYEQYF. The CDR3 region has the DNA TGCGCCAGCAGCCAAGTGCGGGCAGGGCCATACTACGAGCAGTACTTC.

This chain uses TRBV7-8 with TRBJ2-1; no clear D gene. With 4 bases removed from V and 3 bases from J, the gap between germline ends came to 16 bases. This CDR3 has 16 amino acids. Germline V gene lookup returns CDR1 SGHVS and CDR2 FQNEAQ. The CDR3 nucleotides are TGTGCCAGCAGCTACCCTTTCTCGGCGGACTACAATGAGCAGTTCTTC. Its protein is CASSYPFSADYNEQFF.

This clonotype was counted ten times or more. The chain recombines TRBV20-1 with TRBJ2-3; 10 nucleotides align to TRBD2. Germline assignment: CDR1 DFQATT and CDR2 SNEGSKA (reference sequence). This CDR3 is built from 19 residues. V was pared by 0 bases and J by 0 bases, with 12 bases of the junction left unmatched. The CDR3 is CSARDVLLAGNPSTDTQYF. CDR3 sequence (DNA): TGCAGTGCTAGAGATGTCTTACTAGCGGGAAACCCTAGCACAGATACGCAGTATTTT.

V usage is TRBV27 and J usage is TRBJ2-1; 7 nucleotides agree with TRBD2. The CDR3 is made up of 14 amino acids. Germline CDR1 and CDR2: MNHEY and SMNVEV (reference sequence). J was trimmed by 6 bases and V by 5 bases; bases with no gene match: 7. In nucleotides, the CDR3 is TGTGCCAGCAGTCCCTATACGGGAGGCAATGAGCAGTTCTTC. Protein: CASSPYTGGNEQFF.

This clonotype was seen a single time. The rearrangement joins TRBV6-2 or TRBV6-3 to TRBJ2-7; possibly TRBD1 or TRBD2 for D (5 bases each). This CDR3 region has 15 residues. V lost 5 bases to trimming and J lost 0 bases, with 14 bases between them. Germline CDR1 is MNHEY and CDR2 is SVGEGT. CDR3 region: CASSLLRDGSYEQYF. CDR3 nucleotide sequence: TGTGCCAGCAGTCTCCTTAGGGACGGCTCCTACGAGCAGTACTTC.

Note on this clonotype: The missing conserved phenylalanine or tryptophan at the end of this CDR3 makes a read error likely. The rearrangement joins TRBV5-6 to TRBJ2-7, with D possibly TRBD1 on 5 matching bases. Germline-derived CDR1 and CDR2 are SGHDT and YYEEEE. The CDR3 runs 12 residues. The germline V and J ends were trimmed by 5 bases and 6 bases, with 12 bases remaining between them. The CDR3 DNA follows: TGTGCCAGCAGTTCGACAGTTTCCGAGCAGTACATC. Its protein is CASSSTVSEQYI.

This clonotype was observed a handful of times. The chain employs TRBV7-9 and TRBJ2-7, with TRBD1 matching 9 bases. Germline trimming cut 5 bases from V and 2 bases from J; bases unmatched to any gene: 10. The CDR3 consists of 16 residues. The germline V gene encodes CDR1 SEHNR and CDR2 FQNEAQ (reference sequence). The CDR3 nucleotides are TGTGCCAGCAGCGGCGGGACAGGGAAAAATCCCTACGAGCAGTACTTC. Residues: CASSGGTGKNPYEQYF.

This clonotype appeared a few times. The chain uses TRBV20-1 and TRBJ2-7, with 7 nucleotides matching TRBD2. The CDR3 covers 13 residues. V shed 5 bases and J 1 base; nucleotides not matched to a gene: 5. CDR1 is DFQATT and CDR2 is SNEGSKA in the germline V gene (reference sequence). CDR3 amino acids: CSAPPGGSYEQYF. The CDR3 DNA reads as TGCAGTGCTCCTCCCGGGGGGTCCTACGAGCAGTACTTC.

The chain is built from TRBV13 and TRBJ2-2, with TRBD1 matching over 7 bases. CDR1 and CDR2 from the germline V gene are PRHDT and FYEKMQ (reference sequence). The CDR3 is made up of 16 amino acids. J gave up 4 bases and V 3 bases, and 8 bases lay outside the gene matches. The CDR3 is CASSFYGQEITGELFF. The CDR3 DNA reads TGTGCCAGCAGCTTCTATGGACAGGAAATCACCGGGGAGCTGTTTTTT.

The chain couples TRBV10-3 to TRBJ1-6, with D uncertain. The CDR3 spans 13 residues. Germline V gene lookup returns CDR1 ENHRY and CDR2 SYGVKD. V lost 2 bases and J lost 9, with 8 bases in between. The CDR3 DNA sequence: TGTGCCATCAGTGAGGAGGTCAGTTCACCCCTCCACTTT. Amino acids: CAISEEVSSPLHF.

This clonotype was counted a few times. V is TRBV28 and J is TRBJ2-3; no firm D call. The ends were cut back, 6 bases at V and 4 bases at J, with 17 bases in the middle. The CDR3 runs to 15 residues. Germline CDR1 MDHEN, CDR2 SYDVKM. The CDR3: CASSPVAPIPDTQYF. In nucleotides, the CDR3 is TGTGCCAGCAGCCCGGTAGCCCCCATCCCAGATACGCAGTATTTT.

V and J are TRBV29-1 and TRBJ1-1; the D is unclear. The germline CDR1 and CDR2 sequences are SQVTM and ANQGSEA. There are 12 residues in the CDR3. Trimming took off 3 bases at V and 7 bases at J, with 12 bases between the two ends. CDR3 DNA: TGCAGCGTTGACGATACTGCAGGTGAAGCTTTCTTT. It encodes CSVDDTAGEAFF.

The rearrangement links TRBV19 to TRBJ2-2; 11 bases fit TRBD1. Germline V gene lookup returns CDR1 LNHDA and CDR2 SQIVND (reference sequence). This CDR3 has 16 amino acids. The J segment lost 7 bases and the V segment lost 5 bases, leaving 9 bases of the junction unmatched. The CDR3 region is CASSLAGTGGIGELFF. The CDR3 DNA reads TGTGCCAGTAGTCTGGCTGGGACAGGGGGTATCGGGGAGCTGTTTTTT.

CDR3 nucleotides: TGCAGTGCTAGAGATAGGGCGGGGAGCACAGATACGCAGTATTTT. Translating it yields CSARDRAGSTDTQYF. V usage is TRBV20-1 and J usage is TRBJ2-3; D may be TRBD2 (6 bases). The CDR3 runs to 15 residues. Trimming took off 0 bases at V and 0 bases at J, with 10 bases between the two ends. The germline V gene has CDR1 DFQATT and CDR2 SNEGSKA (reference sequence).

The chain is built from TRBV5-5 and TRBJ2-1, with 7 bases fitting TRBD2. CDR3 length equals 15 residues. Trimming cost V 0 bases and J 10 bases; bases outside gene matches: 10. Germline V gene data show CDR1 as SGHKS and CDR2 as YYEKEE (reference sequence). The CDR3 bases are TGTGCCAGCAGCTTGGAAGGACTATGGGGAGGGGAGCAGTTCTTC. Its protein product is CASSLEGLWGGEQFF.